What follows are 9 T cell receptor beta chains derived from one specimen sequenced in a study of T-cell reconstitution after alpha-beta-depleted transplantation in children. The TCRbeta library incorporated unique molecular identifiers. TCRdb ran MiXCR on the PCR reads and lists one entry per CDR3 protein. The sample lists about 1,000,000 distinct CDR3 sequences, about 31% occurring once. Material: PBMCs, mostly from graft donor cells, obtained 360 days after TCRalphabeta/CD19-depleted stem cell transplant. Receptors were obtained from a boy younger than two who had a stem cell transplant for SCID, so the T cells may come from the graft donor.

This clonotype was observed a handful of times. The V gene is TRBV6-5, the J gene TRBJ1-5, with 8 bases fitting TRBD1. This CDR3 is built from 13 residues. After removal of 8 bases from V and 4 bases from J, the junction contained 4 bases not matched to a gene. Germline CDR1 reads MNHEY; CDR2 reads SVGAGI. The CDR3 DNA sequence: TGTGCCAGCGGACAGGGAAGAAATCAGCCCCAGCATTTT. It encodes CASGQGRNQPQHF.

CDR3 region: CASSPVGGSMIFEAFF. CDR3 nucleotides: TGTGCCAGCTCACCGGTGGGGGGATCGATGATCTTTGAAGCTTTCTTT. This chain joins TRBV18 and TRBJ1-1; TRBD1 might be the D (5 bases). V lost 3 bases and J lost 7, with 21 bases in between. The germline V gene encodes CDR1 KGHSH and CDR2 LQKENI. The length of the CDR3 is 16 residues.

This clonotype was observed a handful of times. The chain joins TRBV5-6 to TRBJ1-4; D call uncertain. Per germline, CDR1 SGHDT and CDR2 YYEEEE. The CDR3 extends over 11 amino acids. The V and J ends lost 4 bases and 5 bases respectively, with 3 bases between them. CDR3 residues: CASSVNEKLFF. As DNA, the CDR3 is TGTGCCAGCAGCGTAAATGAAAAACTGTTTTTT. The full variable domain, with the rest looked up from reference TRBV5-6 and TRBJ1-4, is DAGVTQSPTHLIKTRGQQVTLRCSPKSGHDTVSWYQQALGQGPQFIFQYYEEEERQRGNFPDRFSGHQFPNYSSELNVNALLLGDSALYLCASSVNEKLFFGSGTQLSVL.

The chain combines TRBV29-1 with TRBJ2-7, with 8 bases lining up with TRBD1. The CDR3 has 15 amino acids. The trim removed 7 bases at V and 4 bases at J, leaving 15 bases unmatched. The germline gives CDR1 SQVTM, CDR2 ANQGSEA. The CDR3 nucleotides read TGCAGCGCGTGTCCAGGGAGACAGGGGAAATACGAGCAGTACTTC. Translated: CSACPGRQGKYEQYF.

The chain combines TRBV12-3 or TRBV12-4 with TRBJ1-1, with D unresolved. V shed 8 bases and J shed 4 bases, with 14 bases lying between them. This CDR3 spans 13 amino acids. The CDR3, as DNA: TGTGCCAGCGGTTATGGAGAGGGCACTGAAGCTTTCTTT. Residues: CASGYGEGTEAFF.

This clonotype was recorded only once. The CDR3 DNA is TGTGCCAGCAGCGTATCGGGAGTAGAGACCCAGTACTTC. This gives the protein CASSVSGVETQYF. The chain links TRBV9 to TRBJ2-5; a possible D gene is TRBD2 (6 bases). Deletions cut 1 base from V and 4 bases from J, with 8 bases between. The CDR3 extends over 13 amino acids. Germline lookup yields CDR1 SGDLS and CDR2 YYNGEE.

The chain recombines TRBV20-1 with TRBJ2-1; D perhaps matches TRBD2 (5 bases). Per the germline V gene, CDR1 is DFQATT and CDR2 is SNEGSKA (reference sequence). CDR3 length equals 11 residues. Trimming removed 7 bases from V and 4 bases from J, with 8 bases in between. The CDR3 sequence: CSGTFYNEQFF. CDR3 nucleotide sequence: TGCAGTGGGACTTTTTACAATGAGCAGTTCTTC.

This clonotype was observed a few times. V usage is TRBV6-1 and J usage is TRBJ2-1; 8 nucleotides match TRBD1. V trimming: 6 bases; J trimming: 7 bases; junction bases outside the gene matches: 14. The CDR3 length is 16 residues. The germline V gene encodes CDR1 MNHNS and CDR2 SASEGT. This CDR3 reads CASSPNPGQVANEQFF. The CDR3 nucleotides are TGTGCCAGCAGCCCAAACCCGGGACAGGTGGCAAATGAGCAGTTCTTC.

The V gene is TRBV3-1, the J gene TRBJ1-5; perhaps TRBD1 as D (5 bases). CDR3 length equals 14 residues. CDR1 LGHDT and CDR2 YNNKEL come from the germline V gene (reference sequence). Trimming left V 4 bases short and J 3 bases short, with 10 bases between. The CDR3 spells CASSRGDLNQPQHF. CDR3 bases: TGTGCCAGCAGCCGGGGGGACCTCAATCAGCCCCAGCATTTT. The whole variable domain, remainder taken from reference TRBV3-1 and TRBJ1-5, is DTAVSQTPKYLVTQMGNDKSIKCEQNLGHDTMYWYKQDSKKFLKIMFSYNNKELIINETVPNRFSPKSPDKAHLNLHINSLELGDSAVYFCASSRGDLNQPQHFGDGTRLSIL.